The clone carrying this T cell receptor (beta chain) turned up a few times. The antigen remains undetermined. Germline V gene lookup returns CDR1 MGHRA and CDR2 YSYEKL. With 3 bases removed from V and 2 bases from J, the gap between germline ends came to 9 bases. The CDR3 extends over 14 amino acids. This entry comes from a study of beta chain features in type 1 diabetes. The wider study: Over 85,000,000 sorted cells were examined across all samples. Study-wide findings and caveats: Naive, central memory and Treg TCRB repertoires appeared more alike in patients than in healthy donors. Moderate yet significant TCRB CDR3 shortening was seen in Type 1 diabetes patients in all four CD4+ subsets. A definitive answer on HLA type influencing TCRB rearrangement was not reached here.

The sequenced template was cDNA made from the entire isolated RNA. Assay: immunoSEQ multiplex PCR; the TCRdb copy retains only in-frame clones and omits some. The table records some 350,000 clones, roughly 12% of them present only once. Purity of each sorted population was above 95%. The sequence was obtained from a woman between 18 and 29 years old with type 1 diabetes. The V and J genes are TRBV4-1 and TRBJ2-3; D not resolved. Sequencing input: naive CD4+ T cells from blood. The CDR3 here is CASSQVQTTDTQYF. CDR3 in DNA: TGCGCCAGCAGCCAGGTACAGACCACAGATACGCAGTATTTT.